This is a list of T cell receptor beta chains from one sample in a study of read filtering for tumor transcriptome and immune sequencing. MiXCR, run by TCRdb on the reads, gives a single entry per CDR3 protein. Altogether some 38,000 distinct CDR3 sequences are present, approximately 14% being singletons, with the ten largest covering around 6.5%. The sequenced sample consisted of a population of CD138-negative cells sorted from bone marrow. The receptor source for this set is a donor over 35 with multiple myeloma. The CDR3 runs from the conserved cysteine through the conserved F or W. A D gene is named only where the DNA matches it firmly. Some rows have no size entry. The others give once, few or many, or a class for an expanded clone.

j_gene	d_gene	abundance	v_gene	CDR3nt	CDR3aa
TRBJ1-2	-	many	TRBV6-6	TGTGCCAGCAGTTACGGATCCGGGGAGGGAGGCTATGGCTACACCTTC	CASSYGSGEGGYGYTF
TRBJ2-1	TRBD2	many	TRBV5-1	TGCGCCAGCAGCTCCGGGACTAGCGGGAGGGCGTACAATGAGCAGTTCTTC	CASSSGTSGRAYNEQFF
TRBJ1-2	TRBD1	many	TRBV12-3/TRBV12-4	TGTGCCAGCAGGGGCCCCGGGGACAGGGCCACCTCCCCCTATGGCTACACCTTC	CASRGPGDRATSPYGYTF
TRBJ2-1	TRBD2	many	TRBV5-1	TGCGCCAGCAGCTTGGAATTAGCGGGAGCTGGTGAGCAGTTCTTC	CASSLELAGAGEQFF
TRBJ1-1	-	-	TRBV5-1	TGCGCCAGCAGCTTGGACAGGGTGGATGAAGCTTTCTTT	CASSLDRVDEAFF
TRBJ2-2	TRBD2	many	TRBV7-3	TGTGCCAGCAGCTCCGGGACTATGAACACCGGGGAGCTGTTTTTT	CASSSGTMNTGELFF
TRBJ1-1	-	many	TRBV14	TGTGCCAGCAGCCCCTTAAGGAGTAGGACAACTGAAGCTTTCTTT	CASSPLRSRTTEAFF
TRBJ1-1	-	many	TRBV13	TGTGCCAGCAGCTTCAGGACCGGGGGGGTGTTGGACACTGAAGCTTTCTTT	CASSFRTGGVLDTEAFF
TRBJ1-1	TRBD1	many	TRBV29-1	TGCAGCGTTGATATGAGACAGGGGGCTCGAAAGGCTGAAGCTTTCTTT	CSVDMRQGARKAEAFF
TRBJ2-2	-	many	TRBV5-4	TGTGCCAGCAGCGAATGGAGAGATACCGGGGAGCTGTTTTTT	CASSEWRDTGELFF
TRBJ1-1	TRBD1	many	TRBV5-1	TGCGCCAGCACCCGGGACAGGGCGAGGACTGAAGCTTTCTTT	CASTRDRARTEAFF
TRBJ2-5	-	many	TRBV5-1	TGCGCCAGCATCGGGTCCAAAGAGACCCAGTACTTC	CASIGSKETQYF
TRBJ1-1	-	-	TRBV7-3	TGTGCCAGCAGCAGAGGGGTTTTGGGCACTGAAGCTTTCTTT	CASSRGVLGTEAFF
TRBJ1-1	-	many	TRBV18	TGTGCCAGCTCACAAGGCGGGCCTGAAGCTTTCTTT	CASSQGGPEAFF
TRBJ1-5	-	many	TRBV5-1	TGCGCCAGCAGCTTGGACTGGGAAAGACATCAGCCCCAGCATTTT	CASSLDWERHQPQHF
TRBJ2-1	TRBD2	many	TRBV28	TGTGCCAGCAGGCAGGGGGGAGCGGGAGGCGGCGGTGAGCAGTTCTTC	CASRQGGAGGGGEQFF
TRBJ1-1	TRBD1	-	TRBV7-2	TGTGCCAGCAGCTTTATGGACAGGGCGGGAACTGAAGCTTTCTTT	CASSFMDRAGTEAFF
TRBJ2-2	TRBD2	many	TRBV4-1	TGCGCCAGCAGCCAGGGACTAGCGGGGGCGGTCGGGGAGCTGTTTTTT	CASSQGLAGAVGELFF
TRBJ2-7	-	many	TRBV3-1	TGTGCCAGCAGCCAAAGCGGAGCAATCTACGAGCAGTACTTC	CASSQSGAIYEQYF
TRBJ2-1	TRBD2	medium-sized	TRBV10-3	TGTGCCATCAGTGAGACCTCTAGCGGGAGTTTCTCCAATGAGCAGTTCTTC	CAISETSSGSFSNEQFF
TRBJ2-5	-	many	TRBV7-8	TGTGCCAGCAGCCAACAAACCGGGGCAGTAGAGACCCAGTACTTC	CASSQQTGAVETQYF
TRBJ2-7	-	many	TRBV2	TGTGCCAGCGCGAGAGACGTAAGCTCCTACGAGCAGTACTTC	CASARDVSSYEQYF
TRBJ2-1	-	-	TRBV4-1	TGCGCCAGCAGCGGGCAGAGGACGCTCAATGAGCAGTTCTTC	CASSGQRTLNEQFF
TRBJ2-6	TRBD1	many	TRBV5-4	TGTGCCAGCAGCCCCAACAGGGGGGTCTCTGGGGCCAACGTCCTGACTTTC	CASSPNRGVSGANVLTF
TRBJ2-7	TRBD2	many	TRBV5-1	TGCGCCAGCAGCTTGCTAGCGGGGGGCCTTGCTTGGTACGAGCAGTACTTC	CASSLLAGGLAWYEQYF
TRBJ1-1	-	many	TRBV2	TGTGCCAGCACCCCGACAGGAGGAGGCACTGAAGCTTTCTTT	CASTPTGGGTEAFF
TRBJ2-7	TRBD1	many	TRBV20-1	TGCAGTGCTAGAGTCGGACAGGGATTCGACATAACCTACGAGCAGTACTTC	CSARVGQGFDITYEQYF
TRBJ1-4	TRBD1	many	TRBV4-1	TGCGCCAGCAGCCATCGACAGGGCCCCGGGACTAATGAAAAACTGTTTTTT	CASSHRQGPGTNEKLFF
TRBJ1-1	TRBD1	-	TRBV6-2/TRBV6-3	TGTGCCAGCAGCCCCCGACAGGGAGCCACTGAAGCTTTCTTT	CASSPRQGATEAFF
TRBJ2-7	-	few	TRBV20-1	TGCAGTGCCTCTACAGGTCGGGACTCAGTTTACGAGCAGTACTTC	CSASTGRDSVYEQYF
TRBJ1-1	TRBD1	-	TRBV7-9	TGTGCCAGCAGCCCGACCCGGGACAGGGACCCTGAAGCTTTCTTT	CASSPTRDRDPEAFF